A selection of T cell receptor beta chains follows, all from one sample in a study of shared T cell receptors in the human thymus. The data were produced by immunoSEQ multiplex PCR, yet TCRdb's version contains in-frame clones alone and is incomplete. Of 720,000 or so clones detected, 80% to 90% appear once; the ten largest clones hold about 0.0098%. The same specimen was also included in a second study, on human thymus T cells.

The sequenced sample was thymocytes. Receptors originate from a girl under three years old with a congenital heart defect. The CDR3 runs from the conserved cysteine through the conserved F or W. D genes are given only for firm matches.

d_gene	v_gene	j_gene	CDR3nt	CDR3aa
-	TRBV10-2	TRBJ1-2	TGCGCCAGCAGTTGGGTTCACAGGGCGGGCTACACCTTC	CASSWVHRAGYTF
TRBD1	TRBV6-6	TRBJ2-7	TGTGCCAGCAGTTACCCCCCCAGGGGGTCCTACGAGCAGTACTTC	CASSYPPRGSYEQYF
TRBD1	TRBV19	TRBJ1-5	TGTGCCAGTAGTATACTGATCCGGGACAGAAGCAATCAGCCCCAGCATTTT	CASSILIRDRSNQPQHF
-	TRBV19	TRBJ1-2	TGTGCCAGTAGGGGCCTAATGAACTATGGCTACACCTTC	CASRGLMNYGYTF
-	TRBV28	TRBJ2-7	TGTGCCAGCAGTTCGGAGAATTCCTACGAGCAGTACTTC	CASSSENSYEQYF
-	TRBV25-1	TRBJ2-3	TGTGCCAGCATTGGGAGAGGAGACTCCACAGATACGCAGTATTTT	CASIGRGDSTDTQYF
-	TRBV30	TRBJ1-1	TGTGCCTGGAAGGCAGGGTGTGTTGAAGCTTTCTTT	CAWKAGCVEAFF
-	TRBV30	TRBJ1-1	TGTGCCTGGTTATGGGACAAGGCACACACTGAAGCTTTCTTT	CAWLWDKAHTEAFF
-	TRBV9	TRBJ2-7	TGTGCCAGCAGCGGACAGAGCTACGAGCAGTACTTC	CASSGQSYEQYF
-	TRBV6-5	TRBJ1-2	TGTGCCAGCAGTTACGGGGGGAGGAGCAACTATGGCTACACCTTC	CASSYGGRSNYGYTF